These 27 T cell receptor beta chains were sequenced from one sample in a study of shared clonotypes between healthy human individuals. The assay was immunoSEQ multiplex PCR, and TCRdb's table has in-frame clones only and misses some. The profile shows about 2.4 million clones, roughly 93% of them singletons. Input material: naive CD4+ T cells from PBMCs. Subset denoted: CD45RA+ positively selected. Every receptor here comes from a man between 18 and 29 years old in good health. Some clones in this sample may be carry-over from other donors' samples.

CDR3 nucleotide sequence: TGTGCCAGCAGCCACGGGACGGGGAGCACAGATACGCAGTATTTT. Its protein product is CASSHGTGSTDTQYF. The chain couples TRBV5-6 to TRBJ2-3; either TRBD1 or TRBD2 may fit D (5 bases each). V shed 4 bases and J shed 0 bases, with 12 bases lying between them. Germline V gene lookup returns CDR1 SGHDT and CDR2 YYEEEE. This CDR3 has 15 residues. Complete variable domain (other parts from reference TRBV5-6 and TRBJ2-3): DAGVTQSPTHLIKTRGQQVTLRCSPKSGHDTVSWYQQALGQGPQFIFQYYEEEERQRGNFPDRFSGHQFPNYSSELNVNALLLGDSALYLCASSHGTGSTDTQYFGPGTRLTVL.

This chain joins TRBV6-1 and TRBJ1-1, with D unclear. V lost 5 bases and J 1 base, leaving 8 bases between the germline ends. Germline values: CDR1 MNHNS, CDR2 SASEGT. The CDR3 length is 13 residues. This chain's CDR3 is CASSNHANTEAFF. CDR3 bases: TGTGCCAGCAGTAACCACGCGAACACTGAAGCTTTCTTT.

The chain employs TRBV27 and TRBJ1-5; D is possibly TRBD1 (5 bases). Trimming stripped 5 bases from V and 2 bases from J, with 13 bases between. CDR3 size: 15 residues. The germline V gene has CDR1 MNHEY and CDR2 SMNVEV (reference sequence). The CDR3 region is CASSPTTGGNQPQHF. The CDR3 nucleotides read TGTGCCAGCAGTCCCACCACGGGGGGCAATCAGCCCCAGCATTTT.

The CDR3 reads CASSFLASGANVLTF. DNA of the CDR3: TGTGCCAGCAGCTTCTTGGCCTCTGGGGCCAACGTCCTGACTTTC. The genes are TRBV7-9 and TRBJ2-6, with D uncertain. V shed 3 bases and J shed 0 bases, with 6 bases lying between them. Per germline, CDR1 SEHNR and CDR2 FQNEAQ (reference sequence). The CDR3 consists of 15 residues.

This clone was counted only a few times. The chain is built from TRBV18 and TRBJ1-4; D might be TRBD1 (5 bases). This CDR3 has 13 amino acids. CDR1 and CDR2 (germline): KGHSH, LQKENI. V was pared by 3 bases and J by 8 bases, with 10 bases between. The CDR3: CASSPYQGEKLFF. Written as DNA, the CDR3 is TGTGCCAGCTCACCGTATCAGGGAGAAAAACTGTTTTTT.

In this sample, this clone turned up once. This chain joins TRBV30 and TRBJ1-5; D is uncertain. The CDR3 contains 14 residues. V lost 0 bases to trimming and J lost 9 bases, with 15 bases between them. Per the germline V gene, CDR1 is GTSNPN and CDR2 is SVGIG (reference sequence). In DNA, the CDR3 is TGTGCCTGGAGTGTACGGGCCCTCCGCTCGCCCCAGCATTTT. It is translated as CAWSVRALRSPQHF. The whole variable domain, remainder taken from reference TRBV30 and TRBJ1-5, is SQTIHQWPATLVQPVGSPLSLECTVEGTSNPNLYWYRQAAGRGLQLLFYSVGIGQISSEVPQNLSASRPQDRQFILSSKKLLLSDSGFYLCAWSVRALRSPQHFGDGTRLSIL.

This clone was detected only once. This chain joins TRBV5-4 and TRBJ2-5, with 8 positions matching TRBD1. The germline CDR1 and CDR2 sequences are SGHNT and YYREEE (reference sequence). The CDR3 totals 14 residues. The J segment lost 3 bases and the V segment lost 2 bases, leaving 3 bases of the junction unmatched. As DNA, the CDR3 is TGTGCCAGCAGCTTCCAGGGGGCGGAAGAGACCCAGTACTTC. This sequence encodes CASSFQGAEETQYF.

The gene calls are TRBV6-5 and TRBJ1-4; TRBD1 is a possible D gene (5 bases). Per germline, CDR1 MNHEY and CDR2 SVGAGI. V lost 7 bases and J 8 bases, leaving 11 bases between the germline ends. This CDR3 has 12 amino acids. The CDR3 loop reads CASMDGTEKLFF. CDR3 nucleotide sequence: TGTGCCAGCATGGACGGGACCGAAAAACTGTTTTTT.

This rearrangement joins TRBV14 to TRBJ2-2; maybe TRBD2 (6 bases). Deletions cut 0 bases from V and 4 bases from J, with 15 bases between. The CDR3 runs 17 residues. The germline V gene encodes CDR1 SGHDN and CDR2 FVKESK. CDR3 in amino acids: CASSQDLLGRSTGELFF. The CDR3 DNA sequence: TGTGCCAGCAGCCAAGATTTGTTGGGGAGGAGCACCGGGGAGCTGTTTTTT.

The chain has TRBV28 and TRBJ2-3, with 8 bases identical to TRBD2. J was trimmed by 2 bases and V by 5 bases; bases with no gene match: 15. This CDR3 region has 18 residues. Germline V lookup: CDR1 MDHEN, CDR2 SYDVKM. The DNA of the CDR3 is TGTGCCAGCAGTGGGTACCAAGGTGGCGGGAGGACCACAGATACGCAGTATTTT. Amino acid sequence: CASSGYQGGGRTTDTQYF. Variable domain in full (rest from reference TRBV28 and TRBJ2-3): DVKVTQSSRYLVKRTGEKVFLECVQDMDHENMFWYRQDPGLGLRLIYFSYDVKMKEKGDIPEGYSVSREKKERFSLILESASTNQTSMYLCASSGYQGGGRTTDTQYFGPGTRLTVL.

Comments on this clone: This sample includes further DNA sequences coding for the same CDR3. V usage is TRBV6-6 and J usage is TRBJ1-2; the match to TRBD1 covers 7 bases. This CDR3 has 13 residues. V lost 4 bases to trimming and J lost 5 bases; unmatched junction nucleotides: 4. The germline gives CDR1 MNHNY, CDR2 SVGAGI (reference sequence). CDR3 protein: CASSLDRVYGYTF. The CDR3 coding sequence is TGTGCCAGCAGTTTAGACAGGGTTTATGGCTACACCTTC.

The rearrangement joins TRBV28 to TRBJ1-4; tentative D call: TRBD1 (5 bases). CDR3 length: 14 amino acids. The V end lost 10 bases, the J end lost 5 bases, and 17 bases lay between the germline ends. Germline values: CDR1 MDHEN, CDR2 SYDVKM. For the CDR3, the DNA is TGTGCCACCACCGCCGGGACGGGGAATGAAAAACTGTTTTTT. It codes for CATTAGTGNEKLFF.

This chain connects TRBV29-1 to TRBJ2-1, with D perhaps matching TRBD2 (6 bases). In germline, CDR1 is SQVTM, CDR2 ANQGSEA. The CDR3 has 12 residues. V gave up 7 bases and J gave up 6 bases, with 13 bases separating them. CDR3 sequence: CSGWRGPNEQFF. Here the CDR3 DNA reads TGCAGCGGGTGGAGGGGTCCCAATGAGCAGTTCTTC.

This clone was observed a single time. This sequence joins TRBV10-3 and TRBJ1-1; D is unclear. Trimming left V 4 bases short and J 6 bases short, with 9 bases between. Germline loops: CDR1 ENHRY, CDR2 SYGVKD. CDR3 length equals 12 residues. The CDR3 DNA reads TGTGCCATCAGTGTGGAGGGATCTGAAGCTTTCTTT. The encoded protein is CAISVEGSEAFF.

This rearrangement joins TRBV2 to TRBJ2-7; the D gene could be TRBD1 or TRBD2 (5 bases each). Between the trimmed V and J ends, which lost 2 bases and 4 bases, there was a span of 12 bases. This CDR3 is built from 14 residues. The V gene's germline CDR1 is SNHLY and CDR2 FYNNEI. Here the CDR3 DNA reads TGTGCCAGCAGTGAACGGGTCAGGGAGTACGAGCAGTACTTC. It yields the protein CASSERVREYEQYF.

The chain combines TRBV28 with TRBJ1-1, with 8 nucleotides matching TRBD1. J gave up 4 bases and V 7 bases, and 11 bases lay outside the gene matches. The V gene's germline CDR1 is MDHEN and CDR2 SYDVKM. The CDR3 has 15 residues. CDR3 in amino acids: CASTRVGQGATEAFF. CDR3 DNA sequence: TGTGCCAGCACCCGGGTAGGACAGGGCGCCACTGAAGCTTTCTTT.

The chain carries TRBV5-1 and TRBJ2-2, with 14 bases aligning to TRBD2. CDR3 length equals 16 residues. The V segment lost 3 bases and the J segment 7 bases; nucleotides outside the gene matches: 5. Per germline, CDR1 SGHRS and CDR2 YFSETQ. This CDR3 reads CASSWGLAGVDGELFF. CDR3 DNA: TGCGCCAGCAGCTGGGGACTAGCGGGAGTCGACGGGGAGCTGTTTTTT.

This rearrangement joins TRBV7-6 to TRBJ2-3; TRBD1 is a possible D gene (6 bases). Germline CDR1 is SGHVS and CDR2 is FNYEAQ. This CDR3 has 18 residues. The V and J ends lost 1 base and 6 bases respectively, with 23 bases between them. CDR3 amino acids: CASSLEAGATPIRDTQYF. CDR3 DNA: TGTGCCAGCAGCTTAGAAGCAGGGGCGACCCCCATTAGGGATACGCAGTATTTT.

The gene calls are TRBV7-3 and TRBJ2-1; 10 bases map to TRBD2. This CDR3 region has 15 residues. Germline values: CDR1 SGHTA, CDR2 FQGTGA. Unmatched junction bases numbered 2, after V lost 0 bases and J lost 6 bases. The CDR3 DNA sequence: TGTGCCAGCAGCTTAACACTAGCGGGGTCCAATGAGCAGTTCTTC. It encodes CASSLTLAGSNEQFF.

This sequence joins TRBV5-1 and TRBJ2-3; 8 nucleotides line up with TRBD2. V lost 0 bases to trimming and J lost 1 base; unmatched junction nucleotides: 10. Germline V gene data show CDR1 as SGHRS and CDR2 as YFSETQ. CDR3 length: 18 residues. CDR3 bases: TGCGCCAGCAGCTTGGGCCCCTCGCTAGCGGGCCGCACAGATACGCAGTATTTT. Amino acid sequence: CASSLGPSLAGRTDTQYF.

In regard to this clone: One junction end disagrees with the germline gene, perhaps due to a read error. CDR3 bases: TGTCCCAGAGCCGGCGGGAGGGCTTATGAGCAGTTCTTC. Translating it yields CPRAGGRAYEQFF. The V gene is TRBV6-9, the J gene TRBJ2-1, with 9 bases fitting TRBD2. CDR3 size: 13 residues. Per germline, CDR1 MNHGY and CDR2 SVAAGI.

The V gene is TRBV2, the J gene TRBJ1-4; TRBD1 aligns across 9 bases. This CDR3 comprises 16 residues. Trimming at V came to 6 bases and at J to 7 bases, leaving 12 bases not matched to a gene. Germline lookup yields CDR1 SNHLY and CDR2 FYNNEI. As DNA, the CDR3 is TGTGCCAGCAGGAGAGGTTCTGGACAGGGGAGTGAAAAACTGTTTTTT. Translated, it gives CASRRGSGQGSEKLFF.

The rearrangement joins TRBV10-2 to TRBJ2-7, with 7 bases fitting TRBD2. Germline CDR1 reads WSHSY; CDR2 reads SAAADI. With 9 bases clipped from V and 2 bases from J, the junction kept 10 bases outside the gene matches. CDR3 length: 14 residues. The CDR3 is CASVRREGPYEQYF. The CDR3 nucleotides read TGCGCCAGTGTGAGGAGGGAGGGACCCTACGAGCAGTACTTC.

The chain carries TRBV7-5 and TRBJ2-7; TRBD2, the table's D call, lacks a check against the DNA. TRBV7-5 is labeled a pseudogene. This CDR3 is 14 amino acids long. The CDR3 loop reads CVRSLSGRNYEQYF. The DNA of the CDR3 is TGTGTCAGAAGCCTTTCCGGGAGAAACTACGAGCAGTACTTC.

This clone has only one observation. The chain's CDR3 is CASSFRGGGVFGNQPQHF. CDR3 bases: TGTGCCAGCAGTTTCAGGGGAGGGGGTGTCTTTGGTAATCAGCCCCAGCATTTT. The chain has TRBV27 and TRBJ1-5, with a weak D call TRBD1 (6 bases). Per germline, CDR1 MNHEY and CDR2 SMNVEV (reference sequence). The V and J ends lost 3 bases and 4 bases respectively, with 22 bases between them. The CDR3 length is 18 residues.

The chain uses TRBV5-4 and TRBJ1-5; D is possibly TRBD1 (5 bases). Germline-derived CDR1 and CDR2 are SGHNT and YYREEE (reference sequence). The CDR3 extends over 16 amino acids. With 4 bases removed from V and 6 bases from J, the gap between germline ends came to 20 bases. The CDR3 coding sequence is TGTGCCAGCAGCACTAGCCGGGACTGGCCCAGTCAGCCCCAGCATTTT. It yields the protein CASSTSRDWPSQPQHF.

The chain links TRBV9 to TRBJ1-2; no definite D call. This CDR3 spans 14 amino acids. Trimming left V 8 bases short and J 3 bases short, with 17 bases between. In germline, CDR1 is SGDLS, CDR2 YYNGEE. This CDR3 reads CASSYRLGYYGYTF. For the CDR3, the DNA is TGTGCCAGTTCTTACCGCCTGGGTTACTATGGCTACACCTTC.